Each of the 10 T cell receptor beta chains below was sequenced from the same sample in a study of blood T cell repertoires in COVID-19. Sequencing used immunoSEQ multiplex PCR; TCRdb keeps in-frame clones, though not all of them. Among about 190,000 clones, approximately 90% were seen once, and the ten largest hold roughly 5.6%. The specimen sequenced was peripheral blood. Source of these receptors: a middle-aged woman who had recovered from COVID-19.

V is TRBV18 and J is TRBJ2-7; D possibly corresponds to TRBD1 (6 bases). Per the germline V gene, CDR1 is KGHSH and CDR2 is LQKENI. V lost 2 bases to trimming and J lost 5 bases, with 22 bases between them. CDR3 size: 17 residues. The DNA of the CDR3 is TGTGCCAGCTCACCAGGTCCAACTTCAGGGACAAGGAACGAGCAGTACTTC. It is translated as CASSPGPTSGTRNEQYF.

The chain joins TRBV2 to TRBJ2-3; 9 bases line up with TRBD2. Per germline, CDR1 SNHLY and CDR2 FYNNEI. Trimming cost V 3 bases and J 5 bases; bases outside gene matches: 6. This CDR3 comprises 15 residues. The CDR3 region is CASSDWGLAQDTQYF. The CDR3 DNA reads TGTGCCAGCAGTGATTGGGGACTAGCCCAAGATACGCAGTATTTT.

DNA of the CDR3: TGTGCCAGCAGGAGTGCTAGCGCTTACAATGAGCAGTTCTTC. Its translation is CASRSASAYNEQFF. This sequence joins TRBV28 and TRBJ2-1; perhaps TRBD2 as D (6 bases). V dropped 6 bases and J dropped 4 bases, with 13 bases sitting between them. This CDR3 region has 14 residues. Germline V lookup: CDR1 MDHEN, CDR2 SYDVKM.

The rearrangement links TRBV19 to TRBJ2-6; D call uncertain. Between the trimmed V and J ends, which lost 5 bases and 0 bases, there was a span of 8 bases. There are 15 residues in the CDR3. Germline V lookup: CDR1 LNHDA, CDR2 SQIVND (reference sequence). CDR3 amino acids: CASSDLPSGANVLTF. The DNA of the CDR3 is TGTGCCAGTAGTGACTTACCCTCTGGGGCCAACGTCCTGACTTTC.

J is TRBJ2-6 and V is TRBV2; D is unclear. V was trimmed by 5 bases and J by 2 bases, leaving 22 bases between them. CDR1 SNHLY and CDR2 FYNNEI come from the germline V gene. There are 19 residues in the CDR3. The CDR3: CASSLLPGSSQAGANVLTF. The CDR3 DNA follows: TGTGCCAGCAGTCTTCTGCCCGGGTCGTCACAAGCTGGGGCCAACGTCCTGACTTTC.

This chain joins TRBV2 and TRBJ2-5; no clear D. The CDR3 loop spans 11 amino acids. The germline V and J ends were trimmed by 4 bases and 8 bases, with 8 bases remaining between them. CDR1 and CDR2 from the germline V gene are SNHLY and FYNNEI. The DNA for the CDR3 is TGTGCCAGCAGTGCTCTGGCCACCCAGTACTTC. Amino acids: CASSALATQYF.

The genes are TRBV15 and TRBJ2-5; 8 positions match TRBD1. This CDR3 spans 15 amino acids. Germline assignment: CDR1 LNHNV and CDR2 YYDKDF (reference sequence). V shed 5 bases, J shed 2 bases, and the junction held 7 bases outside the gene matches. The CDR3 is CATSPRTGTQETQYF. The CDR3 nucleotides read TGTGCCACCAGCCCCCGGACAGGGACACAAGAGACCCAGTACTTC.

This clone was seen only once. The rearrangement joins TRBV20-1 to TRBJ2-7; D is possibly TRBD2 (5 bases). V dropped 3 bases and J dropped 6 bases, with 18 bases sitting between them. CDR1 is DFQATT, CDR2 SNEGSKA, per germline (reference sequence). This CDR3 contains 14 residues. The CDR3 reads CSASWADSSVEQYF. The CDR3 bases are TGCAGTGCTAGTTGGGCGGACTCATCGGTCGAGCAGTACTTC.

This clone was recorded only once. V usage is TRBV21-1 and J usage is TRBJ1-2; the tabulated D call, TRBD1, remains unverified against the DNA. TRBV21-1 is a recognized pseudogene. The CDR3 length is 17 residues. CDR3 protein: CASSKEGRDRGPYGYTF. CDR3 DNA: TGTGCCAGCAGCAAAGAAGGTCGGGACAGGGGTCCCTATGGCTACACCTTC.

CDR3 sequence: CASSPVERENYNEQFF. The DNA for the CDR3 is TGTGCCAGCAGCCCAGTTGAGCGGGAGAACTACAATGAGCAGTTCTTC. This chain connects TRBV13 to TRBJ2-1; 8 bases align to TRBD2. The length of the CDR3 is 16 residues. Germline V gives CDR1 PRHDT, CDR2 FYEKMQ (reference sequence). The junction had 9 bases not matched to a gene; V was cut back by 5 bases and J by 3 bases.